These T cell receptor beta chains were read from a single sample in a study of T cells in Graves' hyperthyroidism and ophthalmopathy. TCRdb re-derived calls from the multiplex PCR reads in MiXCR, one entry per CDR3 protein. The data hold roughly 550,000 distinct CDR3 sequences, with roughly 16% observed a single time. Material: blood. The receptors here all came from a woman aged 30 to 39 with Graves' ophthalmopathy. Each CDR3 is given with its conserved first and last residue. The order of the fields is J gene, V gene, D gene, clone size, CDR3 DNA, CDR3 protein. A D gene is named only where the DNA matches it firmly. Not every row has a clone size; where given, it reads once, few, many or a size class.

TRBJ1-4	TRBV12-3/TRBV12-4	NA	many	TGTGCCAGCAGTTTCGGGGGATATGAAAAACTGTTTTTT	CASSFGGYEKLFF
TRBJ2-1	TRBV7-9	NA	many	TGTGCCAGCAGCGCCCACGGGGGCTCCTACAATGAGCAGTTCTTC	CASSAHGGSYNEQFF
TRBJ2-7	TRBV6-2/TRBV6-3	NA	many	TGTGCCAGCAGTTACGCCGGGAGTATGTCCTACGAGCAGTACTTC	CASSYAGSMSYEQYF
TRBJ1-6	TRBV20-1	NA	few	TGCAGTGCTAGTGCGTGGGCCGGGAATTCACCCCTCCACTTT	CSASAWAGNSPLHF
TRBJ2-7	TRBV20-1	TRBD2	many	TGCAGTGCTAGCCCCACGGTTAGCGGGACCTACGAGCAGTACTTC	CSASPTVSGTYEQYF
TRBJ2-7	TRBV5-5	TRBD2	NA	TGTGGCAGCAGCCCGATAAGCGGGAGGGGGTACGAGCAGTACTTC	CGSSPISGRGYEQYF
TRBJ2-5	TRBV28	NA	many	TGTGCCAGCAGTTCCTCCGGGGACGTACAGTACTTC	CASSSSGDVQYF
TRBJ2-3	TRBV7-2	NA	few	TGTGCCAGCAGCTTAGCGCGGAGCCTAAACACAGATACGCAGTATTTT	CASSLARSLNTDTQYF
TRBJ1-2	TRBV14	TRBD1	NA	TGTGCCAGCAGCCAAGATAAGGACAGGTCTGGCGGCTACACCTTC	CASSQDKDRSGGYTF
TRBJ1-1	TRBV12-5	NA	many	TGTGCTAGTGGAGACCAACCCGGGGCTTTCTTT	CASGDQPGAFF
TRBJ2-1	TRBV25-1	TRBD2	few	TGTGCCAGCAGTGACTCGAGACTAGCGGGATTGGGTGAGCAGTTCTTC	CASSDSRLAGLGEQFF
TRBJ2-2	TRBV29-1	TRBD2	many	TGCAGCGTTGAGCGGGAGGACATCACCGGGGAGCTGTTTTTT	CSVEREDITGELFF
TRBJ1-2	TRBV6-1	NA	NA	TGTGCCAGCAGAAGAGAAGCGGGAGGCTACACCTTC	CASRREAGGYTF
TRBJ2-2	TRBV20-1	NA	NA	TGCAGTGCGCCGTTATCGAGGGGGATAACCGGGGAGCTGTTTTTT	CSAPLSRGITGELFF
TRBJ1-2	TRBV27	TRBD1	few	TGTGCCAGCAGTTTATGGGGGACAGGGAATGGCTACACCTTC	CASSLWGTGNGYTF
TRBJ1-5	TRBV2	TRBD1	many	TGTGCCAGCACCGGGGGACAGGGCAATCAGCCCCAGCATTTT	CASTGGQGNQPQHF
TRBJ2-7	TRBV4-3	NA	few	TGCGCCAGCAGCCAAGACGTTGGTGGCGAGCAGTACTTC	CASSQDVGGEQYF
TRBJ2-4	TRBV28	TRBD1	NA	TGTGCCAGCACAGAACAGGGGGCCAAAAACATTCAGTACTTC	CASTEQGAKNIQYF
TRBJ2-1	TRBV2	TRBD1	many	TGTGCCAGCAGCTCTGACAGGGTCGCCTACAATGAGCAGTTCTTC	CASSSDRVAYNEQFF